The 29 T cell receptor beta chains in this list originate from one sample, sequenced in a study. TCRdb ran MiXCR on the RT-PCR reads and lists one entry per CDR3 protein. The table includes approximately 720,000 distinct CDR3 sequences, 11% to 15% detected once. Sequencing was done on a sample of memory CD4+ T cells from blood. These receptors were collected from a female donor in good health, serving as a healthy control.

The chain employs TRBV7-8 and TRBJ2-5; D unclear. CDR1 is SGHVS and CDR2 is FQNEAQ in the germline V gene. The CDR3 length is 15 residues. Trimming shortened V by 5 bases and J by 2 bases, and 15 bases separated the two germline ends. CDR3 in DNA: TGTGCCAGCAGCCGACAATATACAGAGCAAGAGACCCAGTACTTC. The encoded protein is CASSRQYTEQETQYF. Drawing the rest from reference TRBV7-8 and TRBJ2-5, the complete variable domain is GAGVSQSPRYKVAKRGQDVALRCDPISGHVSLFWYQQALGQGPEFLTYFQNEAQLDKSGLPSDRFFAERPEGSVSTLKIQRTQQEDSAVYLCASSRQYTEQETQYFGPGTRLLVL.

This clonotype was counted a few times. This chain uses TRBV6-6 with TRBJ1-2; D is possibly TRBD1 (5 bases). Trimming took 5 bases from V and 8 from J, leaving 15 bases between them. This CDR3 is built from 13 residues. In germline, CDR1 is MNHNY, CDR2 SVGAGI (reference sequence). The CDR3 loop is CASSDPGTDGYTF. As DNA, the CDR3 is TGTGCCAGCAGTGACCCCGGGACCGACGGCTACACCTTC.

This clonotype was recorded at least ten times. The chain has TRBV6-6 and TRBJ2-5, with 12 positions matching TRBD2. Germline trimming cut 2 bases from V and 5 bases from J; bases unmatched to any gene: 0. This CDR3 contains 14 residues. Germline CDR1 MNHNY, CDR2 SVGAGI (reference sequence). This CDR3 is CASSYGTSGETQYF. The CDR3 region has the DNA TGTGCCAGCAGTTACGGGACTAGCGGGGAGACCCAGTACTTC.

Many counts were recorded for this clonotype. The chain is built from TRBV5-1 and TRBJ1-4, with TRBD1 as a possible D gene (5 bases). Germline CDR1 is SGHRS and CDR2 is YFSETQ. The CDR3 totals 14 residues. V lost 7 bases and J lost 3, with 13 bases in between. The DNA of the CDR3 is TGCGCCAGCGCTAGAGACAGCCCTAATGAAAAACTGTTTTTT. This gives the protein CASARDSPNEKLFF.

A few counts support this clonotype. This rearrangement joins TRBV28 to TRBJ2-5; the D is unclear. CDR1 and CDR2 (germline): MDHEN, SYDVKM. V lost 4 bases and J 5 bases, leaving 17 bases between the germline ends. This CDR3 is built from 15 residues. This chain's CDR3 is CASSSIPPFSETQYF. The CDR3 bases are TGTGCCAGCAGTTCAATCCCCCCGTTCAGCGAGACCCAGTACTTC.

Ten or more counts support this clonotype. The CDR3, as DNA: TGTGCCAGCAGCCAAGGTGCACAGGGGTATGGAGATACGCAGTATTTT. Residues: CASSQGAQGYGDTQYF. The chain couples TRBV4-2 to TRBJ2-3, with 7 positions matching TRBD1. Trimming at V came to 1 base and at J to 5 bases, leaving 9 bases not matched to a gene. The germline gives CDR1 LGHNA, CDR2 YNFKEQ. There are 16 residues in the CDR3.

In its sample, this clonotype was seen many times. V usage is TRBV6-5 and J usage is TRBJ2-1; the D gene could be TRBD1 or TRBD2 (6 bases each). The CDR3 runs 12 residues. Trimming took off 7 bases at V and 9 bases at J, with 13 bases between the two ends. Germline CDR1 is MNHEY and CDR2 is SVGAGI. CDR3 residues: CASTKQGGEQFF. The CDR3 nucleotides read TGTGCCAGCACCAAACAGGGAGGTGAGCAGTTCTTC.

This clonotype was counted at least ten times. The chain links TRBV4-3 to TRBJ1-1; D is perhaps TRBD1 (6 bases). V lost 4 bases to trimming and J lost 11 bases, with 20 bases between them. Germline V CDR1 and CDR2: LGHNA, YSLEER. There are 14 residues in the CDR3. The CDR3 bases are TGCGCCAGCAGCCGGGCACTAGCGGGGGGCTACGCTTTCTTT. Amino acids: CASSRALAGGYAFF.

This clonotype was observed many times. V gene TRBV6-6 combines with J gene TRBJ1-5; 9 nucleotides match TRBD1. Losses at the gene ends were 4 bases for V and 6 bases for J; bases not matched to a gene: 10. CDR3 size: 16 residues. The germline V gene encodes CDR1 MNHNY and CDR2 SVGAGI (reference sequence). The CDR3 region is CASSSLTGGVGQPQHF. DNA for the CDR3: TGTGCCAGCAGTTCACTTACAGGGGGCGTGGGTCAGCCCCAGCATTTT.

This CDR3 reads CASSLERESNTQYF. The CDR3 DNA sequence: TGTGCCAGCAGCTTAGAGCGGGAGTCGAATACGCAGTATTTT. This chain links TRBV7-2 with TRBJ2-3, with 8 positions matching TRBD2. Germline-derived CDR1 and CDR2 are SGHTA and FQGNSA. J gave up 7 bases and V 1 base, and 4 bases lay outside the gene matches. This CDR3 region has 14 residues.

This clonotype was picked up a small number of times. V is TRBV20-1 and J is TRBJ1-2; no reliable D call. The CDR3 contains 14 residues. Germline values: CDR1 DFQATT, CDR2 SNEGSKA (reference sequence). With 5 bases removed from V and 8 bases from J, the gap between germline ends came to 21 bases. The CDR3 protein is CSAGVNPGSGGYTF. CDR3 DNA sequence: TGCAGTGCTGGGGTCAATCCCGGGTCCGGAGGCTACACCTTC.

In this sample, this clonotype turned up a few times. The CDR3 bases are TGTGCCAGCAGTTCCATGGTGAGAGTGGAGTCCTACGAGCAGTACTTC. It codes for CASSSMVRVESYEQYF. The rearrangement joins TRBV6-2 or TRBV6-3 to TRBJ2-7, with D unclear. CDR3 size: 16 residues. V lost 4 bases, J lost 1 base, and 17 bases lay in between. CDR1 is MNHEY and CDR2 is SVGEGT in the germline V gene.

This clonotype was observed many times. V is TRBV20-1 and J is TRBJ2-7; D unclear. Trimming took 6 bases from V and 4 from J, leaving 13 bases between them. This CDR3 has 12 amino acids. CDR1 and CDR2 (germline): DFQATT, SNEGSKA (reference sequence). The CDR3 DNA reads as TGCAGTGCCCAGGAACCGCGTTACGAGCAGTACTTC. This encodes CSAQEPRYEQYF.

There are a few counts of this clonotype. This rearrangement joins TRBV28 to TRBJ2-4; D is undetermined. Germline lookup yields CDR1 MDHEN and CDR2 SYDVKM. The V end was cut by 6 bases, the J end by 7 bases, with 19 bases between. The CDR3 loop spans 15 amino acids. The CDR3 DNA follows: TGTGCCAGCAGCCCCGGTATAATAGTTTCCAACATTCAGTACTTC. Amino acid sequence: CASSPGIIVSNIQYF. The complete variable domain, with remaining parts taken from reference TRBV28 and TRBJ2-4, reads DVKVTQSSRYLVKRTGEKVFLECVQDMDHENMFWYRQDPGLGLRLIYFSYDVKMKEKGDIPEGYSVSREKKERFSLILESASTNQTSMYLCASSPGIIVSNIQYFGAGTRLSVL.

V usage is TRBV7-3 and J usage is TRBJ2-2; D not certain. This CDR3 contains 14 residues. Germline loops: CDR1 SGHTA, CDR2 FQGTGA. Trimming removed 5 bases at V and 0 bases at J, with 7 bases between. CDR3: CASSPKANTGELFF. CDR3 DNA sequence: TGTGCCAGCAGCCCTAAAGCGAACACCGGGGAGCTGTTTTTT.

This clonotype was seen a handful of times. The chain combines TRBV7-6 with TRBJ2-2, with D tentatively TRBD1 (5 bases). Per the germline V gene, CDR1 is SGHVS and CDR2 is FNYEAQ. This CDR3 spans 15 amino acids. Deletions cut 3 bases from V and 0 bases from J, with 8 bases between. CDR3 loop: CASSLRTSNTGELFF. Written as DNA, the CDR3 is TGTGCCAGCAGCTTGCGGACATCGAACACCGGGGAGCTGTTTTTT.

This clonotype was counted only a few times. The chain has TRBV18 and TRBJ1-5; D unclear. Germline CDR1 is KGHSH and CDR2 is LQKENI. The CDR3 totals 15 residues. Between the trimmed V and J ends, which lost 2 bases and 1 base, there was a span of 9 bases. Here the CDR3 reads CASSPIPGSNQPQHF. The CDR3 region has the DNA TGTGCCAGCTCACCAATTCCCGGGAGCAATCAGCCCCAGCATTTT.

V usage is TRBV4-2 and J usage is TRBJ2-7; D is perhaps TRBD1 (5 bases). Germline CDR1 is LGHNA and CDR2 is YNFKEQ. The CDR3 is 15 amino acids. V was trimmed by 0 bases and J by 0 bases, leaving 9 bases between them. DNA for the CDR3: TGTGCCAGCAGCCAAGATGCAGGGTACTCCTACGAGCAGTACTTC. It yields the protein CASSQDAGYSYEQYF.

The chain links TRBV20-1 to TRBJ1-5; 9 bases match TRBD1. Trimming took 0 bases from V and 7 from J; bases not matched to a gene: 10. The CDR3 totals 16 residues. Germline CDR1 reads DFQATT; CDR2 reads SNEGSKA (reference sequence). DNA for the CDR3: TGCAGTGCTAGAGATCAGGGACAGGGAAGATCGCAGCCCCAGCATTTT. Its translation is CSARDQGQGRSQPQHF.

This clonotype was found a few times. V is TRBV29-1 and J is TRBJ2-7, with TRBD2 matching 8 bases. V lost 7 bases, J lost 3 bases, and 5 bases stayed unmatched. This CDR3 is 12 amino acids long. Germline V CDR1 and CDR2: SQVTM, ANQGSEA. CDR3 in DNA: TGCAGCGCTGGACTAGCAAGCTACGAGCAGTACTTC. Amino acids: CSAGLASYEQYF.

This rearrangement joins TRBV5-6 to TRBJ2-1; 9 bases agree with TRBD2. TRBJ2-7 matches the DNA end more closely, so the J call is doubtful. Germline CDR1 is SGHDT and CDR2 is YYEEEE. This CDR3 is built from 15 residues. CDR3 nucleotides: TGTGCCAGCAGCCCTCTAGCGGGATCGGTCAATGAGCAGTACTTC. It codes for CASSPLAGSVNEQYF.

Only a few counts were recorded for this clonotype. V is TRBV25-1 and J is TRBJ1-1, with D possibly TRBD1 on 5 matching bases. The germline CDR1 and CDR2 sequences are MGHDK and SYGVNS. V gave up 4 bases and J gave up 8 bases, with 11 bases separating them. This CDR3 is built from 12 residues. CDR3 sequence (DNA): TGTGCCAGCAGTGGGTCCGCAGGGGAAGCTTTCTTT. Its protein product is CASSGSAGEAFF.

This clonotype was observed a handful of times. J is TRBJ2-7 and V is TRBV6-2 or TRBV6-3, with 7 nucleotides matching TRBD2. Germline CDR1 is MNHEY and CDR2 is SVGEGT. V lost 5 bases, J lost 7 bases, and 17 bases stayed unmatched. The length of the CDR3 is 16 residues. The CDR3 sequence: CASSDFLARGTGEQYF. In nucleotides, the CDR3 is TGTGCCAGCAGTGACTTCCTAGCGCGGGGGACGGGAGAGCAGTACTTC.

This clonotype showed up just a few times. This chain uses TRBV7-2 with TRBJ2-1; 14 bases map to TRBD2. The CDR3 is 23 amino acids. J was trimmed by 0 bases and V by 4 bases; bases with no gene match: 20. Germline CDR1 reads SGHTA; CDR2 reads FQGNSA. CDR3 sequence: CASSSPGHLRTSGRPISYNEQFF. The CDR3 nucleotides read TGTGCCAGCAGCTCCCCGGGACACTTAAGGACTAGCGGGAGGCCCATCTCCTACAATGAGCAGTTCTTC.

The chain carries TRBV27 and TRBJ1-2, with D unclear. Germline lookup yields CDR1 MNHEY and CDR2 SMNVEV (reference sequence). Trimming stripped 3 bases from V and 6 bases from J, with 14 bases between. This CDR3 has 14 amino acids. CDR3 bases: TGTGCCAGCAGTTTTAATGGGCGGCCCGATGGCTACACCTTC. It yields the protein CASSFNGRPDGYTF.

This clonotype came up a few times. The rearrangement joins TRBV14 to TRBJ2-7, with D hard to call. The CDR3 consists of 12 residues. Germline CDR1 reads SGHDN; CDR2 reads FVKESK. The V end was cut by 0 bases, the J end by 5 bases, with 5 bases between. The CDR3 nucleotides are TGTGCCAGCAGCCAAGATCGGAACGAGCAGTACTTC. Encoded protein: CASSQDRNEQYF. Supplemented by reference TRBV14 and TRBJ2-7, the full variable domain reads EAGVTQFPSHSVIEKGQTVTLRCDPISGHDNLYWYRRVMGKEIKFLLHFVKESKQDESGMPNNRFLAERTGGTYSTLKVQPAELEDSGVYFCASSQDRNEQYFGPGTRLTVT.

This clonotype was found a few times. The chain recombines TRBV7-2 with TRBJ2-5; D call uncertain. CDR1 and CDR2 from the germline V gene are SGHTA and FQGNSA. CDR3 length equals 17 residues. The V and J ends lost 2 bases and 0 bases respectively, with 16 bases between them. The CDR3 DNA reads as TGTGCCAGCAGCTTACGGTCGAGCGTACCCGACCAAGAGACCCAGTACTTC. Translated, it gives CASSLRSSVPDQETQYF.

At least ten counts were recorded for this clonotype. The chain employs TRBV20-1 and TRBJ2-7; D unresolved. Germline CDR1 reads DFQATT; CDR2 reads SNEGSKA (reference sequence). Trimming took 1 base from V and 5 from J, leaving 9 bases between them. This CDR3 has 12 residues. The CDR3 DNA is TGCAGTGCTAGAGGAAGGTCGGACGAGCAGTACTTC. Protein sequence: CSARGRSDEQYF.

This chain uses TRBV28 with TRBJ2-1; 8 nucleotides agree with TRBD2. The ends lost 7 bases at V and 4 bases at J; junction bases unmatched: 6. The CDR3 is made up of 14 amino acids. CDR1 MDHEN and CDR2 SYDVKM come from the germline V gene. The CDR3 coding sequence is TGTGCCAGCACGGCAGCGGGAGAGTACAATGAGCAGTTCTTC. Encoded protein: CASTAAGEYNEQFF.